What follows is one T cell receptor (beta chain) and its context. The assay was immunoSEQ multiplex PCR, and TCRdb's table has in-frame clones only and misses some. The profile covers around 54,000 clones, with around 91% appearing a single time and over 3% taken by the ten largest. The CDR3 is 14 residues long. Trimming cost V 3 bases and J 2 bases; bases outside gene matches: 2. The germline V gene encodes CDR1 GTSNPN and CDR2 SVGIG (reference sequence). The sample comes from a study of blood T cell repertoires in COVID-19. The sequenced material came from peripheral blood. The origin of this receptor is a human donor in a cohort sampled during active COVID-19. The chain employs TRBV30 and TRBJ1-5; 9 bases fit TRBD1. The CDR3 bases are TGTGCCTGGAGCCGGGACAGGGGCAATCAGCCCCAGCATTTT. Its protein is CAWSRDRGNQPQHF.